This T cell receptor beta chain is from a study of blood T cell repertoires in COVID-19. About the study: Sources were T cells, B-cell-depleted T cells, or PBMCs; the material itself was cDNA or gDNA.

V shed 4 bases and J shed 0 bases, with 12 bases lying between them. The CDR3 runs to 15 residues. Germline V gene lookup returns CDR1 SGHAT and CDR2 FQNNGV. The cohort comprised adults aged about 18 to 89 years residing in approximately 25 US areas. Per the authors' pipeline: Estimation of nucleated cell counts relied on the amplification of reference gene primers. Only in-frame clones appear in the TCRdb table, and some are missing; sequencing was by immunoSEQ multiplex PCR. The D gene and trimming were derived from the DNA, and the V and J assignments and clone size from that table. Here the sample spans about 390,000 clones, about 87% being singletons.

The sample was PBMCs or T cells enriched from blood (not recorded which). V is TRBV11-2 and J is TRBJ1-1; D unclear. The receptor was isolated from a woman aged 45-60 years who had recovered from COVID-19. CDR3 amino acids: CASSYIMGLNTEAFF. In DNA, the CDR3 is TGTGCCAGCAGCTACATCATGGGCTTGAACACTGAAGCTTTCTTT.